This T cell receptor (beta chain) emerged from a study of shared clonotypes between healthy human individuals (dated by TCRdb to 2020 to 2022). About the study as a whole: A few men and two women, aged 18 to 49 years, made up the cohort. To estimate repertoire size and how much clonotype sharing occurs between individuals, the study deeply sequenced the blood TCR repertoires of 4 to 6 healthy adults. Different laboratories and diverse techniques were used to prepare libraries and sequence TCR repertoires, to increase sequencing depth and limit assay-specific biases. Leukapheresis yielded between about 0.85 and 10 billion PBMCs per donor.

The donors were healthy, HIV-negative adults who had no recently reported acute infections or vaccinations. Only Caucasian adults living in Nashville, Tennessee, USA were represented among the donors. For unsorted samples, roughly 86 million PBMCs were counted and genomic DNA was extracted with the QIAamp DNA Blood Mini kit. After blood collection by leukapheresis, PBMCs were isolated using Ficoll-Histopaque density gradient centrifugation and then cryopreserved in the vapor phase of liquid nitrogen. On this clone itself: Its antigen specificity is not known. Base qualities were left out, and no much larger clone turns up one base away.

Using the deep immunoSEQ assay, TCR CDR3 regions were amplified from genomic DNA by multiplex PCR. Extracted genomic DNA from each cell subset was spread evenly across all wells of several immunoSEQ 96-well plates, with each plate serving as a replicate. Each replicate PCR for unsorted PBMC received approximately 0.3 ug genomic DNA, equal to 30,000 to 35,000 T cell genomes. Ten immunoSEQ deep assay plates were used to sequence the unsorted PBMC genomic DNA. Purified libraries were quantified with a Qubit 3.0 fluorometer, sized on a Bioanalyzer 2100, and re-quantified with the KAPA Library Quantification kit. Every immunoSEQ 96-well plate was sequenced on a separate single-read 150-cycle Illumina NextSeq 550 flow cell. Under the source paper's analysis protocol: Because the immunoSEQ output included only junctional sequences and no quality scores, the filtering could not be the same as the filtering used for full-length reads. To assign V/J genes and CDR3, sequences were annotated against IMGT germline references using PyIR, a Python wrapper for IgBLAST v1.9. Any read was removed if the V/J assignment was weak (E-value above 1e-6), the CDR3 was missing, or the read contained stop codons, out-of-frame junctions, or ambiguous translated residues. V3J clonotypes were defined by identical inferred V gene, J gene, and CDR3 amino acid sequence. Percentage overlap between repertoires was calculated by dividing the number of shared unique clonotypes by the size of the smaller repertoire. Three approaches were used to assess repertoire richness: RTK rarefaction, the Chao1 estimator, and Recon v2.1 estimates of unobserved clonotypes. The table comes from immuneACCESS by way of TCRdb, which keeps in-frame sequences with V and J called. Part of the clones is missing from these tables; in studies checked, under half for an unresolved V gene and the rest for unknown reasons. V, J and clone size are taken as reported in that table, and D and trimming were inferred from the DNA itself. Present in this sample are about half a million clones, 70% to 85% of which were seen just once. The ten largest clonotypes hold 9.5% to 15% of the sample.

General findings and caveats noted by the study authors: Sampling was restricted to blood, and TCR repertoires in tissue are likely to differ from TCR repertoires in blood. Pairwise subsampling indicated that sequencing depth was expected to affect the degree of clonotype sharing among donors. The small number of donors limited the genetic and exposure-history diversity represented.

Ends trimmed: V by 4 bases, J by 8 bases; bases unmatched to a gene: 8. CDR1 and CDR2, looked up from the germline V gene (reference sequence), are SGHNT and YYREEE. Spanning cysteine to phenylalanine, the CDR3 consists of 16 amino acids. The only DNA kept is the CDR3, 48 bases in frame from the first base. This sequence was found in a woman aged 40 to 50 in good health. Some clones in this sample may be carry-over from other donors' samples. This sequence uses TRBV5-4 and TRBJ2-2, with 13 bases in between that match TRBD2. Sequencing was done on a sample of PBMCs. The DNA sequence follows: TGTGCCAGCAGCGGTGGACTAGCGGGAGAGGTGGGGGAGCTGTTTTTT. Translated, this is CASSGGLAGEVGELFF.